This T cell receptor (beta chain) stems from a study of T cell responses to AZD1222 COVID-19 vaccine. Study-wide findings and caveats: Among the donors, most were white British and more were female, and clonal diversity was possibly underestimated. Following two doses of AZD1222, Spike-specific TCR breadth and depth rose. Seropositivity was recorded at baseline in only five to seven AZD1222 recipients. It was only after the peak T cell response that any repertoires were sampled.

The assay was immunoSEQ multiplex PCR, and TCRdb's table has in-frame clones only and misses some. The profile shows under 170,000 clones, roughly 90% of them singletons. About this clone: Its target is unknown.

This CDR3 is 19 amino acids long. V dropped 1 base and J dropped 0; count of bases not matched to a gene: 10. CDR1 is SGHTA, CDR2 FQGNSA, per germline. The source of this sequence is an adult who received the AZD1222 COVID-19 vaccine. The chain links TRBV7-2 to TRBJ2-3; 10 nucleotides line up with TRBD2. The starting material was peripheral blood, obtained 28 days after the second AZD1222 dose. The CDR3 nucleotides are TGTGCCAGCAGCTTAGTCCCTAGCGGGAGCCCTGCTAGCACAGATACGCAGTATTTT. Its translation is CASSLVPSGSPASTDTQYF.